This T cell receptor (beta chain) was documented in a study of shared clonotypes between healthy human individuals. Across the study: A donor's plate count was three for CD4 naive and three for CD4 memory; CD8 naive had two and CD8 memory one.

Germline V CDR1 and CDR2: SGDLS, YYNGEE. V was pared by 3 bases and J by 4 bases, with 19 bases of the junction left unmatched. The CDR3 totals 20 residues. The authors split each subset's genomic DNA evenly across several immunoSEQ plates. Generated by immunoSEQ multiplex PCR, the TCRdb table keeps only in-frame clones and is missing some. The repertoire includes 2 million to 2.5 million clones, around 95% of them detected once, and roughly 0.13% sits in the top ten. The J gene is TRBJ2-5, the V gene TRBV9; 12 bases line up with TRBD2. The sequence derives from a young man in good health. Sequenced: naive CD4+ T cells sorted from blood. Subset here: CD45RA+ positively selected. CDR3 sequence reads: CASSADRFRTSGVTGETQYF. CDR3 nucleotides: TGTGCCAGCAGCGCGGATAGGTTTAGGACTAGCGGGGTCACAGGAGAGACCCAGTACTTC.